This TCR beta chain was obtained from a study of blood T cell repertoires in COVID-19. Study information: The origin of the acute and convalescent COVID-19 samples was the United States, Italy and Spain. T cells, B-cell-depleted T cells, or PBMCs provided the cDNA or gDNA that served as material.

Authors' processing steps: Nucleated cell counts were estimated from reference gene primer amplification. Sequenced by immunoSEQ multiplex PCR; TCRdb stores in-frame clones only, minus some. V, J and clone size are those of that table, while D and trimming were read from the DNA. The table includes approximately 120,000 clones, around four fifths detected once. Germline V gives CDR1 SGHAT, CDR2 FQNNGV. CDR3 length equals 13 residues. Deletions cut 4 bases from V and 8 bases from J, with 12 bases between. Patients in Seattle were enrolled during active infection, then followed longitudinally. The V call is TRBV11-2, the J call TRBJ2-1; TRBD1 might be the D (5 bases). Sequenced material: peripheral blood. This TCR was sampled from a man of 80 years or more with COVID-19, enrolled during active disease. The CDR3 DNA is TGTGCCAGCAGCTCAGGGCCGAAGGATGAGCAGTTCTTC. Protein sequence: CASSSGPKDEQFF.